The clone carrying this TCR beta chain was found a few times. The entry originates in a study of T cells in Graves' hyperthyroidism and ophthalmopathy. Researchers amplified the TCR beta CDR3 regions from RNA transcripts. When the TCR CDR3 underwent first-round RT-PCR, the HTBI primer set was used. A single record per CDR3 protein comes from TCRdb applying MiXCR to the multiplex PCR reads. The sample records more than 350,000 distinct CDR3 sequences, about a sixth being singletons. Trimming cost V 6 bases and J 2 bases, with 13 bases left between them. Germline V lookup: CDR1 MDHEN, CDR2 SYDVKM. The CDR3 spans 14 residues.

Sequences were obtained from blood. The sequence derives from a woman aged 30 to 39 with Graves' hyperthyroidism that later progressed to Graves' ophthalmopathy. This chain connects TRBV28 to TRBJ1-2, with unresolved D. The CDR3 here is CASRFLQANYGYTF. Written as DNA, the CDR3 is TGTGCCAGCAGGTTCCTCCAGGCAAACTATGGCTACACCTTC.